This T cell receptor beta chain was captured in a study of shared clonotypes between healthy human individuals. Study context: The donor group consisted of a couple of women and a few men, aged 18 to 49. Study-wide findings and caveats: An expected dependence of interdonor clonotype sharing on sequencing depth was noted. Owing to a small donor count, the genetic and exposure-history diversity represented was limited.

Notes on this clone: Its antigen is not identified.

The run depth of the assay was deep. Generated by immunoSEQ multiplex PCR, the TCRdb table keeps only in-frame clones and is missing some. The table lists about 600,000 clones, 97% of them singletons. The germline V and J ends were trimmed by 1 base and 6 bases, with 19 bases remaining between them. The CDR3 consists of 16 residues. Germline CDR1 and CDR2: SSHAT and FNYEAQ (reference sequence). The chain has TRBV7-7 and TRBJ2-7; D is undetermined. Sequencing was performed on naive CD4+ T cells sorted from blood. The sample's subset: CD45RA+ positively selected. This TCR derives from a woman aged 25 to 39 in good health. For the CDR3, the DNA is TGTGCCAGCAGCTTAGGCTCAGATCGGGCAATTTTCGAGCAGTACTTC. Encoded protein: CASSLGSDRAIFEQYF.